This TCR beta chain originates from a study of shared clonotypes between healthy human individuals. Replicate sorted-subset PCRs were loaded with around 210 ng DNA, 30,000 or so T cell genomes. Repertoires were generated with immunoSEQ multiplex PCR, while TCRdb's copy carries only in-frame clones and drops some. Of roughly 1,600,000 clones listed, 98% are singletons. Remarks on this clone: Antigen: not known. A junction end diverges from the germline sequence, so it may reflect a read error.

The CDR3 has 12 residues. CDR1 is KGHSH and CDR2 is LQKENI in the germline V gene. Study findings and constraints: How much donors shared clonotypes was expected to be affected by sequencing depth.

The TCR was taken from a young man in good health. Sequencing was performed on naive CD4+ T cells sorted from blood. Documented subset: CD45RA+ positively selected. The rearrangement uses TRBV18 and TRBJ1-2; a possible D gene is TRBD1 (5 bases). As DNA, the CDR3 is TGTGCCAGCTCCTCCGAGCGGGACGATTCCGAATTC. Residues: CASSSERDDSEF.